This T cell receptor beta chain was found in a study of blood T cell repertoires in COVID-19. In the study overall: The United States, Italy and Spain provided the acute and convalescent COVID-19 samples. From T cells, B-cell-depleted T cells, or PBMCs came the material, which was cDNA or gDNA.

Study processing details: Researchers report that nucleated cell counts were estimated from reference gene primer amplification. Generated by immunoSEQ multiplex PCR, the TCRdb table keeps only in-frame clones and is missing some. V and J calls and clone size are as listed in that table; D and trimming were resolved from the DNA. The sample includes about 130,000 clones, 74% of them seen just once. Sequencing was performed on peripheral blood. This TCR was sampled from a man aged 55 to 70 with acute or convalescent COVID-19.

As DNA, the CDR3 is TGTGCCAGCAGGGCGGGAGCCTACGAGCAGTACTTC. This translates into CASRAGAYEQYF. The chain combines TRBV2 with TRBJ2-7, with 7 bases aligning to TRBD2. The germline CDR1 and CDR2 sequences are SNHLY and FYNNEI. CDR3 length equals 12 residues. With 6 bases clipped from V and 2 bases from J, the junction kept 1 base outside the gene matches.